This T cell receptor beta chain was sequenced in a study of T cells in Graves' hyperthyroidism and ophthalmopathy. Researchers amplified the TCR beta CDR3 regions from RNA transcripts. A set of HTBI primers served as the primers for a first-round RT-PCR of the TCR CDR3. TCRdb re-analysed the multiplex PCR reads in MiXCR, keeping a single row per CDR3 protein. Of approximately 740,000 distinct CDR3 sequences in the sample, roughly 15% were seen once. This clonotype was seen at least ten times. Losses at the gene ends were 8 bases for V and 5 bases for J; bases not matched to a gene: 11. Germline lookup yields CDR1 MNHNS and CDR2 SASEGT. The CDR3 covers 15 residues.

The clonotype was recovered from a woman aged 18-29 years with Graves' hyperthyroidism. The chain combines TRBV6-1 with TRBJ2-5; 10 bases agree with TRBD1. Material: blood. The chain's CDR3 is CASGRQGARYETQYF. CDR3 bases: TGTGCCAGCGGTAGACAGGGGGCGCGTTACGAGACCCAGTACTTC.